This section outlines one T cell receptor (beta chain) sequence together with its context. Its target is not known. The sample belongs to a study of radiation and T cells in renal cell carcinoma. Germline V lookup: CDR1 LGHNA, CDR2 YSLEER. Trimming shortened V by 0 bases and J by 5 bases, and 12 bases separated the two germline ends. The CDR3 has 15 amino acids. Data came from immunoSEQ multiplex PCR; TCRdb stores just in-frame clones and leaves some out. The table has around 170,000 clones, around 89% seen once. Study results and caveats: In blood, top tumor clones expanded by 2 weeks, shrinking by 4. Baseline intratumoral clonotype presence is unknown without pretreatment biopsies.

Described time point: blood 4 weeks post-SBRT, at nephrectomy. As for treatment: 15 Gy SBRT to primary tumor, nephrectomy 4 weeks later. Nephrectomy followed 15 Gy stereotactic body radiation by 4 weeks. This renal cell carcinoma was of the clear cell type. The V and J genes are TRBV4-3 and TRBJ2-3; tentative D call: TRBD2 (6 bases). The sequencing used blood, collected from a patient whose treatment included radiotherapy and nephrectomy. The TCR comes from a woman between 45 and 65 years old with renal cell carcinoma. Here the CDR3 reads CASSQEGGLRDTQYF. The CDR3 DNA follows: TGCGCCAGCAGCCAAGAGGGGGGACTTAGAGATACGCAGTATTTT.